This TCR beta chain emerged from a study of cytomegalovirus exposure and HLA in healthy donors. Both 60 Vbeta primers and 13 Jbeta primers went into the PCR. This table comes from immunoSEQ multiplex PCR, and its TCRdb copy is limited to in-frame clones, with some not included. The table records around 120,000 clones, around 10% of them present only once. Study-level findings and limits: Upon later analysis, TCR association rates were observed to vary by HLA locus, being highest for DRB1 and lowest for HLA-C.

After removal of 3 bases from V and 5 bases from J, the junction contained 3 bases not matched to a gene. The CDR3 extends over 13 amino acids. This clone was counted a few times. Its antigen remains unknown. The clonotype originates from a man aged 25-40 years in good health and CMV-seronegative. The sequencing input was PBMCs. J is TRBJ2-7 and V is TRBV23-1; 8 bases map to TRBD1. TRBV23-1 is treated as an ORF (open reading frame) with a function not yet certain. CDR3 sequence reads: CASSHGQGHEQYF. Here the CDR3 DNA reads TGCGCCAGCAGTCACGGACAGGGCCACGAGCAGTACTTC.